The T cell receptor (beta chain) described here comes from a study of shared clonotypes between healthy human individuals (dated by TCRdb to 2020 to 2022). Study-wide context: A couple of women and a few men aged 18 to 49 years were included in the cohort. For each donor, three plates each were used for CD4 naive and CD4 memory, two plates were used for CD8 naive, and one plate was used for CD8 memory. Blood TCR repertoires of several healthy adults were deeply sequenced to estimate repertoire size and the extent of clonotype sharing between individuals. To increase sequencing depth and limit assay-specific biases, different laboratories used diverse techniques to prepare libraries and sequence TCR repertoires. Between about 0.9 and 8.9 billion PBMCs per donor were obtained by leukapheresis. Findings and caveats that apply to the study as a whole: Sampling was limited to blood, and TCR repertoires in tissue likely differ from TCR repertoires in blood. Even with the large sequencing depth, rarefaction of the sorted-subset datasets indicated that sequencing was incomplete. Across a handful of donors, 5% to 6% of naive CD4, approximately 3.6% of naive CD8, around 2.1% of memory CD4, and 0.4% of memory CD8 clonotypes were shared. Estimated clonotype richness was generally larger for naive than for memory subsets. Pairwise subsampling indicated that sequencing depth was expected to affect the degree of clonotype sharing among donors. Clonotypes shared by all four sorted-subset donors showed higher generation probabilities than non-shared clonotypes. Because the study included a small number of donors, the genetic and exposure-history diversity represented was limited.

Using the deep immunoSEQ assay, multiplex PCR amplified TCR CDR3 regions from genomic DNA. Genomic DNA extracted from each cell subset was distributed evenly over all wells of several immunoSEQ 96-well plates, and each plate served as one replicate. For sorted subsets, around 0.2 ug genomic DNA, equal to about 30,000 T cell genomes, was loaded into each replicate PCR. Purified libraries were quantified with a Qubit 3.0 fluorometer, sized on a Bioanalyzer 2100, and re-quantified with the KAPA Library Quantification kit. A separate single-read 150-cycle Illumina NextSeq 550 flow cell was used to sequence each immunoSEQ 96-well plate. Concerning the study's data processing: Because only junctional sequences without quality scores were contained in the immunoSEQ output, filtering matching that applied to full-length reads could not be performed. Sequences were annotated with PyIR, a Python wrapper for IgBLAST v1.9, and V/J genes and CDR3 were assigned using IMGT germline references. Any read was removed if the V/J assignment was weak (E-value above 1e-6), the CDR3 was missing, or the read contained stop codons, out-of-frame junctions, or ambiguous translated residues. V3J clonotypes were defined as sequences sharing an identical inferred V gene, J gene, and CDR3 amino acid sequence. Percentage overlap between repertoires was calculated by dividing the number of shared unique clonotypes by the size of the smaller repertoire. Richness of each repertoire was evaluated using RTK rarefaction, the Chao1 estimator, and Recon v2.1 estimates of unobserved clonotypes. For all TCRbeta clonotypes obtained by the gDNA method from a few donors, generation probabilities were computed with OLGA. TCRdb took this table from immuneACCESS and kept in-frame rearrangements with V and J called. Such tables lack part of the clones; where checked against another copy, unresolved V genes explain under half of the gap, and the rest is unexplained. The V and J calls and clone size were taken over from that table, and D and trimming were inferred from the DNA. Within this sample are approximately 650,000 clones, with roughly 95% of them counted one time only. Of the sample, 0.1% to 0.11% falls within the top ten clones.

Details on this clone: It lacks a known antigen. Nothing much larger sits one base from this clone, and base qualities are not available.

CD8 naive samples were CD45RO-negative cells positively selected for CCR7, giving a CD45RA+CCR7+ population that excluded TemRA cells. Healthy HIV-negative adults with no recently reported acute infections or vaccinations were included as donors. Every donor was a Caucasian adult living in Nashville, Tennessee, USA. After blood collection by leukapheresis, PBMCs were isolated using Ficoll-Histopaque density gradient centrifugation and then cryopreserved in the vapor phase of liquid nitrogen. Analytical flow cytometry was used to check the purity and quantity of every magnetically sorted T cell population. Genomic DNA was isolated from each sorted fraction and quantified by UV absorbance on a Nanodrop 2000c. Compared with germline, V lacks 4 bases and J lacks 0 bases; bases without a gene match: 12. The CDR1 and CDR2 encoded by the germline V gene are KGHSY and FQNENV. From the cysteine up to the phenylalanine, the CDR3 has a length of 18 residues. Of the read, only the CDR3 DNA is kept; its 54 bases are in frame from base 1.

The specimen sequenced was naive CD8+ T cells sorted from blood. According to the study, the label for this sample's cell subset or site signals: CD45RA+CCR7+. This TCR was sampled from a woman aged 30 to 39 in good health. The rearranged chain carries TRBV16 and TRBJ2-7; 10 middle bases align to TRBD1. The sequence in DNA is TGTGCCAGCAGCCCGGGACAGGGGCGCTGGCGGGGCTCCTACGAGCAGTACTTC. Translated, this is CASSPGQGRWRGSYEQYF.